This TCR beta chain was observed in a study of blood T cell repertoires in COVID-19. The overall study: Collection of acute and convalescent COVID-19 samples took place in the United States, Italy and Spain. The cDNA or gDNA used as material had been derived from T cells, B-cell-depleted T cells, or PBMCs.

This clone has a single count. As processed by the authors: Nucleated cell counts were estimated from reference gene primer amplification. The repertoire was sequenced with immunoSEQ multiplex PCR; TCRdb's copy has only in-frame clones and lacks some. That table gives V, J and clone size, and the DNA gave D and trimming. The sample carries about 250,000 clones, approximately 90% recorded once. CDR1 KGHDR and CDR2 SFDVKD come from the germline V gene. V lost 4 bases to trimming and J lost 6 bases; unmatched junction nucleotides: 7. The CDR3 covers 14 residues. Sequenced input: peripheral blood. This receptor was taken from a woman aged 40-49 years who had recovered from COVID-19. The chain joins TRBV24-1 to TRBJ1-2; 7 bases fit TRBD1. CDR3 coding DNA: TGTGCCACCAGTGACGAGGACAGGCCTAATGGCTACACCTTC. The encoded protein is CATSDEDRPNGYTF.